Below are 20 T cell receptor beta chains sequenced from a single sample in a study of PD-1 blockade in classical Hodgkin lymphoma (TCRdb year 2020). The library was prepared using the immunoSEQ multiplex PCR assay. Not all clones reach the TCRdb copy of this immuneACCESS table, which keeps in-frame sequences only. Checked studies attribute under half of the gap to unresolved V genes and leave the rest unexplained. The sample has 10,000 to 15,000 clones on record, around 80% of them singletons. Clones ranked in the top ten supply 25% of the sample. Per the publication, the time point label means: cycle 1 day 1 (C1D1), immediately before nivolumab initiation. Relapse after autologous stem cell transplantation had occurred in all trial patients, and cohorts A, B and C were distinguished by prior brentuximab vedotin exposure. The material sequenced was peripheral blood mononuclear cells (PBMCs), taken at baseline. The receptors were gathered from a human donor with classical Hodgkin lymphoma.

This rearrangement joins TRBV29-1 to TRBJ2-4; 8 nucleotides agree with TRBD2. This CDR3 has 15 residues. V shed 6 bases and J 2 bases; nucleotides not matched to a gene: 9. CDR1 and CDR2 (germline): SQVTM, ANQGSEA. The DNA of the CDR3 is TGCAGCGTAGGTAGCGGGGTTGGGACCAAAAACATTCAGTACTTC. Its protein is CSVGSGVGTKNIQYF.

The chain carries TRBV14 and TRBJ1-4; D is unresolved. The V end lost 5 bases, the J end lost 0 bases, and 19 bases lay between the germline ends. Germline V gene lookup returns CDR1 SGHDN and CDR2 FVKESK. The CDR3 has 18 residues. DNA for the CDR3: TGTGCCAGCAGCGCTATATTCCGCCGGGGATCAACTAATGAAAAACTGTTTTTT. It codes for CASSAIFRRGSTNEKLFF.

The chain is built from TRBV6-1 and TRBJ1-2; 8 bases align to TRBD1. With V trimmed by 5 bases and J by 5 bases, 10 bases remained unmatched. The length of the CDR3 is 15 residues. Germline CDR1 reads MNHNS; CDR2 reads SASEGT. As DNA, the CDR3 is TGTGCCAGCAGTACTCGGACAGGGCTCGCATATGGCTACACCTTC. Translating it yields CASSTRTGLAYGYTF.

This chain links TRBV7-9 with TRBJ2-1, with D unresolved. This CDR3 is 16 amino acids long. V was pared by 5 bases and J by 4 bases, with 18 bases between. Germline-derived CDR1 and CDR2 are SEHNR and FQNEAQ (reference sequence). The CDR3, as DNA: TGTGCCAGCAGCCGCCGGGTGGGCGGTAAGTACAATGAGCAGTTCTTC. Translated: CASSRRVGGKYNEQFF.

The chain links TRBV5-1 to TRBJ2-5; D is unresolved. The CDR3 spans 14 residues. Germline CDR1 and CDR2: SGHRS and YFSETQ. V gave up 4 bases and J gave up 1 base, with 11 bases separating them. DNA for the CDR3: TGCGCCAGCAGCGAGGATGTGGGCCAAGAGACCCAGTACTTC. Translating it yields CASSEDVGQETQYF.

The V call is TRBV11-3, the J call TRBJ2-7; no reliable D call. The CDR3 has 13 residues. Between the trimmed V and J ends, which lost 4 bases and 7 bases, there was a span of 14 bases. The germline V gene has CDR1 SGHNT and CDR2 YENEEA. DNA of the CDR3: TGTGCCAGCAGCTCTCAAATGTTCGGGGAGCAGTACTTC. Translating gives CASSSQMFGEQYF.

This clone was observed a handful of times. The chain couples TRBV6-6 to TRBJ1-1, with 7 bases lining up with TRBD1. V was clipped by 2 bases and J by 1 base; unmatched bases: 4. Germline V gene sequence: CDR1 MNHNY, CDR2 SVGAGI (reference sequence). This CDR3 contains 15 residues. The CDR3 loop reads CASSYAGTANTEAFF. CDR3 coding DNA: TGTGCCAGCAGTTACGCAGGGACAGCGAACACTGAAGCTTTCTTT.

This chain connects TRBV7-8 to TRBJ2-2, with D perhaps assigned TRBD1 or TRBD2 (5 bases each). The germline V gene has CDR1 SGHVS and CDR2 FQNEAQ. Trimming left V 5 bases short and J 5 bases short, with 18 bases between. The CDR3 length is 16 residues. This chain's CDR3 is CASSPGPGAGTGELFF. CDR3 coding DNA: TGTGCCAGCAGCCCAGGCCCCGGGGCTGGGACCGGGGAGCTGTTTTTT.

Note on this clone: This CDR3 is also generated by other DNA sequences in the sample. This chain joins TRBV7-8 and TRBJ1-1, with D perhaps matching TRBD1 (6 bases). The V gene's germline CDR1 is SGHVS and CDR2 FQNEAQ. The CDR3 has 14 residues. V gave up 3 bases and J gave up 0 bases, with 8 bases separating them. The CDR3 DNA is TGTGCCAGCAGCTTGGACAGAGTGAACACTGAAGCTTTCTTT. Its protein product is CASSLDRVNTEAFF.

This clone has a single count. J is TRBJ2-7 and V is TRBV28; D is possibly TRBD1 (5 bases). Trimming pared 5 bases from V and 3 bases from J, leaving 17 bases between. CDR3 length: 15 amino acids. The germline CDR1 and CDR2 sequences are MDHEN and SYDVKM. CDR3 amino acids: CASSTPPGDSYEQYF. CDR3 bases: TGTGCCAGCAGTACCCCGCCTGGAGACAGCTACGAGCAGTACTTC. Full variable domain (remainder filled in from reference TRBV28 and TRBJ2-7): DVKVTQSSRYLVKRTGEKVFLECVQDMDHENMFWYRQDPGLGLRLIYFSYDVKMKEKGDIPEGYSVSREKKERFSLILESASTNQTSMYLCASSTPPGDSYEQYFGPGTRLTVT.

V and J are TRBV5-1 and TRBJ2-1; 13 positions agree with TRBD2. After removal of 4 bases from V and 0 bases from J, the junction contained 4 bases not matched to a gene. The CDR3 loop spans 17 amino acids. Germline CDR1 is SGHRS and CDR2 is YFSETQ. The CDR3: CASSPGLAGSSYNEQFF. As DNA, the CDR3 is TGCGCCAGCAGCCCGGGACTAGCGGGAAGCTCCTACAATGAGCAGTTCTTC.

CDR3: CASSQFDGSTDTQYF. CDR3 coding DNA: TGTGCCAGCAGCCAGTTTGACGGGAGTACGGATACGCAGTATTTT. The chain employs TRBV4-2 and TRBJ2-3; tentative D call: TRBD2 (6 bases). This CDR3 is built from 15 residues. Trimming removed 3 bases from V and 6 bases from J, with 16 bases in between. Germline V gene data show CDR1 as LGHNA and CDR2 as YNFKEQ.

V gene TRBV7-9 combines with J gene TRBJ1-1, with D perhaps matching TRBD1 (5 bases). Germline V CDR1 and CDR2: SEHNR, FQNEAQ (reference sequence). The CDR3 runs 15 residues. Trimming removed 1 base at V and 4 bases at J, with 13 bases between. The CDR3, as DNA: TGTGCCAGCAGCTTAGTTAGGGCCCAGGGCACTGAAGCTTTCTTT. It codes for CASSLVRAQGTEAFF.

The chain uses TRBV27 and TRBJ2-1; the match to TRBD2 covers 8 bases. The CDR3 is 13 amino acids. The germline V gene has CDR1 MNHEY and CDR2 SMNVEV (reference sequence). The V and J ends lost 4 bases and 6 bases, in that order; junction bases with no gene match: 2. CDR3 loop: CASSSGLGNEQFF. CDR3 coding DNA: TGTGCCAGCAGTTCGGGACTAGGCAATGAGCAGTTCTTC.

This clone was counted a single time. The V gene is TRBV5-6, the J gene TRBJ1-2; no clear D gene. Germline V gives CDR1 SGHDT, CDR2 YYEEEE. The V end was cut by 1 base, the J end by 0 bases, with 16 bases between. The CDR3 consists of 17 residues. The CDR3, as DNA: TGTGCCAGCAGCTTGTCCCCGAAGCCTCCCCCTAACTATGGCTACACCTTC. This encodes CASSLSPKPPPNYGYTF.

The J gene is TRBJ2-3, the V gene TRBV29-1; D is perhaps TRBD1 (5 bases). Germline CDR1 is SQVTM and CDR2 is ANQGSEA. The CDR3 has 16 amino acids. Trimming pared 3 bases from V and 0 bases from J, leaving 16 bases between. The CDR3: CSVDGRLGASTDTQYF. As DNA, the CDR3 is TGCAGCGTTGATGGACGGTTAGGGGCTAGCACAGATACGCAGTATTTT.

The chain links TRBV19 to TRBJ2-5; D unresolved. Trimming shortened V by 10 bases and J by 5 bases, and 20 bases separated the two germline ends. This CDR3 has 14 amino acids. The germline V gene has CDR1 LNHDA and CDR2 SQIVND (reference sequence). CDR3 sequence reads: CAILSPIIGETQYF. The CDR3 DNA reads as TGTGCCATCCTTAGTCCGATAATAGGCGAGACCCAGTACTTC.

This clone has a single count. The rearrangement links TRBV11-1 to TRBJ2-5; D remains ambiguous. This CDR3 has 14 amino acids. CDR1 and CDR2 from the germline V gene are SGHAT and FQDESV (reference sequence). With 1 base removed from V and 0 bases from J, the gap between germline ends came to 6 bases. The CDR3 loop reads CASSLGSYQETQYF. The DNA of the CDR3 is TGTGCCAGCAGCTTAGGGTCGTACCAAGAGACCCAGTACTTC.

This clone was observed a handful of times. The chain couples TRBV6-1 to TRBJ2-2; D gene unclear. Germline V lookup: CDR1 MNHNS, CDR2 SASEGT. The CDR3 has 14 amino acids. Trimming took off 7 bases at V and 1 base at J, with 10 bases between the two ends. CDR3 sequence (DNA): TGTGCCAGCACCCCTCGCTGGAACACCGGGGAGCTGTTTTTT. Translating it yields CASTPRWNTGELFF.

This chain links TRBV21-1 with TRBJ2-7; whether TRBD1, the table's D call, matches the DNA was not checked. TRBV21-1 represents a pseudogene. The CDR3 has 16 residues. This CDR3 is CASSKEGRGPPVEQYF. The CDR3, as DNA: TGTGCCAGCAGCAAAGAGGGAAGGGGCCCCCCGGTCGAGCAGTACTTC.